A selection of T cell receptor beta chains follows, all from one sample in a study of control samples from healthy donors and cancer patients. The protocol was immunoSEQ multiplex PCR, while the TCRdb copy is restricted to in-frame clones and leaves out a portion. This sample has tens of thousands of clones, with 90% to 95% found just once. The material sequenced was blood. The receptor source for this set is a man aged 25 to 40 in good health. Both conserved end residues are part of each CDR3. Not every row has a clone size; where given, it reads once, few, many or a size class.

-,TRBV28,CASEVLMNTEAFF
-,TRBV29-1,CSVVAPASLGGYTF
-,TRBV28,CASSSDRYFQPQHF
-,TRBV7-3,CASSPTSGSSLEQFF
-,TRBV30,CAWNRQGRDTQYF
-,TRBV9,CASSVAPEASELFF
-,TRBV5-1,CASSRDGTGGDEKLFF
-,TRBV11-2,CASSSRVAGRDTQYF
-,TRBV19,CASSIDRRRVYYNEQFF
-,TRBV19,CASSPRVRGNQPQHF
-,TRBV21-1,CASSTPWGPEQYF
-,TRBV19,CASSILAGDYEQYF
-,TRBV28,CASSLPGFNYGYTF
-,TRBV7-2,CASSLAPGAGNTIYF
-,TRBV6-5,CASSYGGGAFYEQYF
-,TRBV7-6,CASSLRGGGPSSYEQYF
-,TRBV4-1,CASSQKHRTDRTGELFF
-,TRBV27,CASSLFWDRDSYNSPLHF
-,TRBV11-2,CASSLGGGTDTQYF
-,TRBV4-3,CASSQDGRTDTQYF
-,TRBV6-6,CASSFKGGILFF
-,TRBV7-2,CASSLRGSYEQYF
-,TRBV19,CASGRGGDPSQPQHF
-,TRBV5-5,CASSLTVSYEQYF
-,TRBV3-1/TRBV3-2,CASSQRASQETQYF
once,TRBV19,CASSPSGRTYEQYF
-,TRBV6-6,CASSTRNYEQYF
-,TRBV6-5,CASSSDRGGTQYF
-,TRBV2,CASSVGGDGYEQYF
-,TRBV7-8,CASSPTGAASLLHF
-,TRBV7-6,CASSLDSRVSSTGANVLTF
-,TRBV19,CASSPDRGQINEQFF
-,TRBV9,CASSVGESEQFF
once,TRBV3-1/TRBV3-2,CASSQQGGSYNSPLHF
-,TRBV7-9,CASSLAGRGEGTEAFF
-,TRBV7-9,CASSPLGGPADTQYF
-,TRBV7-2,CASSLTSGTGELFF
-,TRBV4-2,CASSQEEGSYNEQFF
-,TRBV6-5,CASSPRQGRSETQYF
once,TRBV2,CASGLTEMNTEAFF
-,TRBV19,CASSLGQVDEQFF
-,TRBV5-1,CASSLGPGGYEQFF